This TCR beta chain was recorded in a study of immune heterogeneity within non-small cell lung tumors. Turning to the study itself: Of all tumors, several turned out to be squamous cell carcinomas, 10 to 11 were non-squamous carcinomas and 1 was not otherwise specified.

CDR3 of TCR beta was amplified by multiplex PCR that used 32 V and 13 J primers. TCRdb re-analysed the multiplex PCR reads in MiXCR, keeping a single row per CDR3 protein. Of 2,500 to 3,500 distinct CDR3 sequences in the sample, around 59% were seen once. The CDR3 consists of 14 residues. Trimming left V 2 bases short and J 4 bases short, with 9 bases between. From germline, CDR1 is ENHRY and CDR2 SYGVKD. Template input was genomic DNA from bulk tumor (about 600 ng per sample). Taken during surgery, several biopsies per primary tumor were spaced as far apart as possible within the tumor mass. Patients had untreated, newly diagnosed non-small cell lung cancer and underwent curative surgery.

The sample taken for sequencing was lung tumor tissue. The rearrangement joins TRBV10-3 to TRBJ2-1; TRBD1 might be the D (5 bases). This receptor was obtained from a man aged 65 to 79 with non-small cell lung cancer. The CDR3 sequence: CAISERGFYNEQFF. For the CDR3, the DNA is TGTGCCATCAGTGAGAGGGGATTTTACAATGAGCAGTTCTTC.